Below, 26 T cell receptor beta chains from the same sample are listed, as sequenced in a study of shared clonotypes between healthy human individuals. Naive CD8 cells lacked CD45RO, underwent positive selection for CCR7 and left out terminally differentiated effector memory CD45RA+ cells. Measured with immunoSEQ multiplex PCR; TCRdb has only the in-frame clones, and not every one. Of some 2,100,000 clones listed, 90% to 95% are singletons. Sequenced input: naive CD8+ T cells from PBMCs. All receptors come from a man aged 18 to 35 in good health. Some clones in this sample may be carry-over from other donors' samples.

This chain links TRBV9 with TRBJ1-1; maybe TRBD1 (6 bases). V was pared by 4 bases and J by 7 bases, with 14 bases between. The CDR3 has 13 amino acids. Germline assignment: CDR1 SGDLS and CDR2 YYNGEE. CDR3 residues: CASSWAGVGEAFF. The CDR3 coding sequence is TGTGCCAGCAGCTGGGCAGGGGTGGGTGAAGCTTTCTTT.

On this clone itself: At the DNA level, this CDR3 is encoded by other sequences in the same sample as well. This chain links TRBV7-2 with TRBJ2-5, with TRBD2 as a possible D gene (5 bases). The CDR3 length is 15 residues. The V gene's germline CDR1 is SGHTA and CDR2 FQGNSA. V lost 1 base to trimming and J lost 0 bases, with 9 bases between them. The CDR3 is CASSLVGGYQETQYF. The CDR3, as DNA: TGTGCCAGCAGCTTAGTTGGCGGGTACCAAGAGACCCAGTACTTC.

V and J are TRBV7-6 and TRBJ2-1; 14 bases line up with TRBD2. The J segment lost 6 bases and the V segment lost 2 bases, leaving 3 bases of the junction unmatched. Germline V gene data show CDR1 as SGHVS and CDR2 as FNYEAQ. This CDR3 comprises 16 residues. The CDR3 region is CASSLTGLAGVNEQFF. CDR3 in DNA: TGTGCCAGCAGCTTAACGGGACTAGCGGGAGTCAATGAGCAGTTCTTC. Together with reference TRBV7-6 and TRBJ2-1, the CDR3 gives the full variable domain: GAGVSQSPRYKVTKRGQDVALRCDPISGHVSLYWYRQALGQGPEFLTYFNYEAQQDKSGLPNDRFSAERPEGSISTLTIQRTEQRDSAMYRCASSLTGLAGVNEQFFGPGTRLTVL.

The chain couples TRBV6-1 to TRBJ1-4; perhaps TRBD1 as D (6 bases). The germline V and J ends were trimmed by 2 bases and 4 bases, with 14 bases remaining between them. This CDR3 is 16 amino acids long. The germline gives CDR1 MNHNS, CDR2 SASEGT. Here the CDR3 DNA reads TGTGCCAGCAGTGAACGTCTTGGACAGCTTAATGAAAAACTGTTTTTT. It yields the protein CASSERLGQLNEKLFF.

The rearrangement joins TRBV6-1 to TRBJ1-3; 7 nucleotides align to TRBD1. The CDR3 loop spans 15 amino acids. Germline trimming cut 6 bases from V and 0 bases from J; bases unmatched to any gene: 5. Germline V gene data show CDR1 as MNHNS and CDR2 as SASEGT. The CDR3 DNA reads as TGTGCCAGCAGGACGGACAGGATCTCTGGAAACACCATATATTTT. The encoded protein is CASRTDRISGNTIYF.

This sequence joins TRBV5-1 and TRBJ1-4, with D tentatively TRBD1 (5 bases). CDR3 length: 17 amino acids. The germline gives CDR1 SGHRS, CDR2 YFSETQ. The V and J ends lost 0 bases and 0 bases respectively, with 12 bases between them. CDR3 DNA sequence: TGCGCCAGCAGCTTGGCGCAGGGAAGTACAACTAATGAAAAACTGTTTTTT. It codes for CASSLAQGSTTNEKLFF.

The rearrangement joins TRBV29-1 to TRBJ2-7, with 9 bases identical to TRBD1. V dropped 8 bases and J dropped 6; count of bases not matched to a gene: 8. This CDR3 contains 12 residues. Germline CDR1 reads SQVTM; CDR2 reads ANQGSEA. The CDR3 bases are TGCAGCCACACAGGGGGCCCTCTCGAGCAGTACTTC. Translation: CSHTGGPLEQYF.

This chain connects TRBV14 to TRBJ2-7; TRBD2 might be the D (6 bases). Germline loops: CDR1 SGHDN, CDR2 FVKESK. Trimming left V 0 bases short and J 2 bases short, with 14 bases between. This CDR3 has 16 residues. This CDR3 reads CASSQDERRGPYEQYF. The CDR3 bases are TGTGCCAGCAGCCAAGACGAGCGGAGGGGCCCCTACGAGCAGTACTTC.

The chain joins TRBV19 to TRBJ2-1; D not certain. This CDR3 spans 13 amino acids. Germline V lookup: CDR1 LNHDA, CDR2 SQIVND (reference sequence). Trimming removed 7 bases from V and 0 bases from J, with 7 bases in between. CDR3 nucleotide sequence: TGTGCCAGTACCTTATCCTCCTACAATGAGCAGTTCTTC. This gives the protein CASTLSSYNEQFF.

The chain uses TRBV7-6 and TRBJ2-7, with 7 bases fitting TRBD1. Trimming removed 5 bases from V and 5 bases from J; junction bases left unmatched: 9. This CDR3 is 14 amino acids long. Germline lookup yields CDR1 SGHVS and CDR2 FNYEAQ. Here the CDR3 reads CASSLRQGRDEQYF. CDR3 in DNA: TGTGCCAGCAGCCTACGACAGGGTAGGGACGAGCAGTACTTC.

The chain carries TRBV7-8 and TRBJ1-2; D unresolved. This CDR3 has 15 amino acids. V lost 5 bases to trimming and J lost 8 bases, with 21 bases between them. CDR1 and CDR2 from the germline V gene are SGHVS and FQNEAQ. The CDR3 sequence is CASSPQGSAWEGYTF. Written as DNA, the CDR3 is TGTGCCAGCAGCCCTCAAGGGTCCGCCTGGGAGGGCTACACCTTC.

Comments on this clone: The same CDR3 can be traced to other DNA sequences in this sample. The chain couples TRBV19 to TRBJ2-1; weak D call: TRBD2 (6 bases). CDR1 is LNHDA, CDR2 SQIVND, per germline (reference sequence). V was pared by 5 bases and J by 3 bases, with 11 bases between. The CDR3 runs to 14 residues. CDR3: CASSAGLGYNEQFF. CDR3 DNA: TGTGCCAGTAGTGCGGGACTTGGCTACAATGAGCAGTTCTTC.

The chain couples TRBV7-9 to TRBJ2-3, with 9 bases fitting TRBD2. The CDR3 totals 18 residues. Germline V gene sequence: CDR1 SEHNR, CDR2 FQNEAQ (reference sequence). V shed 4 bases, J shed 6 bases, and the junction held 17 bases outside the gene matches. The CDR3 sequence is CASSSQPGLAPDGDTQYF. In DNA form, the CDR3 reads TGTGCCAGCAGCTCTCAACCGGGACTAGCTCCAGATGGGGATACGCAGTATTTT.

This clone has a handful of counts. This chain connects TRBV19 to TRBJ1-1; a weak D match, TRBD1 (5 bases). V was trimmed by 9 bases and J by 8 bases, leaving 10 bases between them. CDR3 size: 10 residues. Germline CDR1 and CDR2: LNHDA and SQIVND (reference sequence). The CDR3 region is CASHGQEAFF. The CDR3 DNA reads as TGTGCCAGCCATGGACAAGAAGCTTTCTTT.

The V gene is TRBV4-1, the J gene TRBJ2-5; D may correspond to TRBD1 or TRBD2 (5 bases each). Trimming took off 0 bases at V and 5 bases at J, with 13 bases between the two ends. CDR1 is MGHRA and CDR2 is YSYEKL in the germline V gene. This CDR3 region has 15 residues. The CDR3 nucleotides are TGCGCCAGCAGCCAAGAAATTGGGTGGGGGGAGACCCAGTACTTC. This sequence encodes CASSQEIGWGETQYF.

The J gene is TRBJ2-7, the V gene TRBV19; weak D call: TRBD1 (5 bases). V lost 3 bases and J 2 bases, leaving 14 bases between the germline ends. The CDR3 length is 15 residues. Per the germline V gene, CDR1 is LNHDA and CDR2 is SQIVND (reference sequence). CDR3: CASSMGPTTTYEQYF. CDR3 DNA sequence: TGTGCCAGTAGTATGGGGCCGACCACTACCTACGAGCAGTACTTC.

This rearrangement joins TRBV27 to TRBJ2-1, with D perhaps TRBD2 (5 bases). V gave up 7 bases and J gave up 4 bases, with 11 bases separating them. Germline V gene data show CDR1 as MNHEY and CDR2 as SMNVEV (reference sequence). The CDR3 has 13 amino acids. CDR3 sequence (DNA): TGTGCCAGCAAACTAGTTGGGTACAATGAGCAGTTCTTC. Translated: CASKLVGYNEQFF.

The gene calls are TRBV27 and TRBJ2-7; D is ambiguous. The V gene lost 7 bases and the J gene lost 7 bases, with 11 bases spanning the gap. From germline, CDR1 is MNHEY and CDR2 SMNVEV (reference sequence). CDR3 size: 11 residues. The CDR3 spells CASTSGREQYF. DNA for the CDR3: TGTGCCAGCACAAGTGGTCGGGAGCAGTACTTC.

The rearrangement uses TRBV19 and TRBJ2-1; TRBD2 matches 15 bases. CDR1 is LNHDA and CDR2 is SQIVND in the germline V gene (reference sequence). V shed 9 bases and J 16 bases; nucleotides not matched to a gene: 19. The CDR3 sequence is 16 residues long. CDR3 sequence (DNA): TGTGCCAGGGGCGGAGGGACTAGCGGGAGGAAACGGCCTTCTTTCTTC. Encoded protein: CARGGGTSGRKRPSFF.

This rearrangement joins TRBV21-1 to TRBJ2-3; the table's TRBD2 call for D was not verified on the DNA. TRBV21-1 is termed a pseudogene. The CDR3 totals 18 residues. CDR3 bases: TGTGCCAGCAGCAAAGACACCGCGGGACTAGCGGGGTTTGATACGCAGTATTTT. It specifies CASSKDTAGLAGFDTQYF.

The gene calls are TRBV28 and TRBJ2-7, with a weak D call TRBD1 (6 bases). The CDR3 spans 15 residues. Germline V CDR1 and CDR2: MDHEN, SYDVKM. Trimming cost V 3 bases and J 2 bases, with 14 bases left between them. CDR3 nucleotide sequence: TGTGCCAGCAGTTTTGGGCGGACAGCACCCTACGAGCAGTACTTC. Translated: CASSFGRTAPYEQYF.

Points on this clone: Within the sample, other DNA sequences also encode this same CDR3. The chain recombines TRBV28 with TRBJ2-5; TRBD1 might be the D (5 bases). The CDR3 loop spans 13 amino acids. CDR1 is MDHEN, CDR2 SYDVKM, per germline. The V and J ends lost 0 bases and 4 bases respectively, with 6 bases between them. CDR3 in amino acids: CASSLWQGETQYF. CDR3 DNA: TGTGCCAGCAGTTTATGGCAGGGAGAGACCCAGTACTTC.

The chain links TRBV30 to TRBJ2-2; tentative D call: TRBD1 (6 bases). Trimming removed 0 bases at V and 8 bases at J, with 13 bases between. CDR3 length: 14 amino acids. Germline V gene data show CDR1 as GTSNPN and CDR2 as SVGIG (reference sequence). CDR3 residues: CAWSVLTGGGELFF. For the CDR3, the DNA is TGTGCCTGGAGTGTACTGACAGGCGGTGGGGAGCTGTTTTTT.

The chain employs TRBV6-5 and TRBJ2-7, with D perhaps matching TRBD1 (6 bases). Between the trimmed V and J ends, which lost 6 bases and 5 bases, there was a span of 17 bases. CDR3 length: 14 amino acids. Germline values: CDR1 MNHEY, CDR2 SVGAGI. The CDR3 nucleotides are TGTGCCAGCAGACCCTATACAGGGTTCGACGAGCAGTACTTC. Translating it yields CASRPYTGFDEQYF.

This rearrangement joins TRBV9 to TRBJ2-3; 7 bases are a match to TRBD2. The germline CDR1 and CDR2 sequences are SGDLS and YYNGEE. V lost 0 bases and J lost 2; bases outside the gene matches: 6. The CDR3 runs to 16 residues. The CDR3 sequence: CASSVVSSGTTDTQYF. CDR3 nucleotides: TGTGCCAGCAGCGTAGTCTCTAGCGGAACCACAGATACGCAGTATTTT.

This clone was seen a single time. The chain recombines TRBV4-1 with TRBJ2-6, with D perhaps TRBD1 (6 bases). The CDR3 length is 16 residues. Trimming removed 4 bases from V and 0 bases from J, with 10 bases in between. The germline gives CDR1 MGHRA, CDR2 YSYEKL. CDR3: CASSRTVSSGANVLTF. The CDR3 nucleotides read TGCGCCAGCAGCCGGACAGTGAGCTCTGGGGCCAACGTCCTGACTTTC.